This T cell receptor beta chain was captured in a study of blood T cell repertoires in COVID-19. This clone was counted once. Germline-derived CDR1 and CDR2 are SGHRS and YFSETQ. The CDR3 covers 14 residues. Trimming stripped 4 bases from V and 6 bases from J, with 17 bases between. Produced via immunoSEQ multiplex PCR; TCRdb's table is partial and in-frame only. The sample includes roughly 23,000 clones, about 88% of them seen just once. The chain carries TRBV5-1 and TRBJ2-7; D is perhaps TRBD1 (6 bases). The sample taken for sequencing was peripheral blood. This TCR derives from a man in his sixties or seventies with COVID-19, enrolled during active disease. CDR3 DNA: TGCGCCAGCAGCCCTGGGGACACCCTCGGCGAGCAGTACTTC. Its protein product is CASSPGDTLGEQYF. The full variable domain, in which reference TRBV5-1 and TRBJ2-7 provide the parts outside the CDR3, is KAGVTQTPRYLIKTRGQQVTLSCSPISGHRSVSWYQQTPGQGLQFLFEYFSETQRNKGNFPGRFSGRQFSNSRSEMNVSTLELGDSALYLCASSPGDTLGEQYFGPGTRLTVT.